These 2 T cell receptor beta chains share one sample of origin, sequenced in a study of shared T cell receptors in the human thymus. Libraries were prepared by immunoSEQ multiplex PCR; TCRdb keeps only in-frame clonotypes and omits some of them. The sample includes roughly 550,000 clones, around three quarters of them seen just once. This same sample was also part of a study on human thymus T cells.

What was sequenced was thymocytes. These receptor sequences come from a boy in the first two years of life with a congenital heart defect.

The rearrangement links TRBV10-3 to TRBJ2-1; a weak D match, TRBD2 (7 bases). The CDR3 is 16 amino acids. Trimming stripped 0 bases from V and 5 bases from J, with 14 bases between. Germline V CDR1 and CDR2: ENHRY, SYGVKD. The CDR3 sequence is CAISESRGRGDNEQFF. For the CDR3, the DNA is TGTGCCATCAGTGAGTCGCGGGGGCGGGGCGACAATGAGCAGTTCTTC.

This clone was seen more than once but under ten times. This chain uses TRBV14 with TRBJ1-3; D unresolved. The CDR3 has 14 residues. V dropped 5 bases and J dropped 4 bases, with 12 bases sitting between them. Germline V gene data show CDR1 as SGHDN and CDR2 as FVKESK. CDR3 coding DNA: TGTGCCAGCAGCTCGGCCAGGAACGGAAACACCATATATTTT. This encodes CASSSARNGNTIYF.